The present T cell receptor (beta chain) was sequenced within a study of blood T cell repertoires in COVID-19. As for the study in general: Donors in the United States, Italy and Spain gave samples during acute or convalescent COVID-19. PBMCs, B-cell-depleted T cells, or T cells were the source of the cDNA or gDNA that made up the material.

In the original analysis: Cell counts per sample came from amplifying reference gene primers. The repertoire was sequenced with immunoSEQ multiplex PCR; TCRdb's copy has only in-frame clones and lacks some. That table furnishes V, J and clone size, whereas the DNA furnished D and trimming. The repertoire holds about 49,000 clones, with around 82% as singletons. Trimming at V came to 6 bases and at J to 3 bases, leaving 2 bases not matched to a gene. CDR1 LGHDT and CDR2 YNNKEL come from the germline V gene (reference sequence). The CDR3 contains 15 residues. The origin of this receptor is a woman in her sixties with acute or convalescent COVID-19. The sample taken for sequencing was peripheral blood. The chain recombines TRBV3-1 (or the pseudogene TRBV3-2) with TRBJ2-1, with TRBD2 identical over 13 bases. CDR3 DNA: TGTGCCAGCAGAACTAGCGGGGGGGACTACAATGAGCAGTTCTTC. It encodes CASRTSGGDYNEQFF.